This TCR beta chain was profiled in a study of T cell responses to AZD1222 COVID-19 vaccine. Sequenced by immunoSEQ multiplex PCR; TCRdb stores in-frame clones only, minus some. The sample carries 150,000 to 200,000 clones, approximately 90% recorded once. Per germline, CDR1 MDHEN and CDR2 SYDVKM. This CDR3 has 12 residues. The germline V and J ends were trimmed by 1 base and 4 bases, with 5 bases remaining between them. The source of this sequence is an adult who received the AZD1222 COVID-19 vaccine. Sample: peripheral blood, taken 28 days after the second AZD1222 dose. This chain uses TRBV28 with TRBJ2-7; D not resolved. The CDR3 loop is CASSLLGYEQYF. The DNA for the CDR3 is TGTGCCAGCAGTTTATTGGGGTACGAGCAGTACTTC.